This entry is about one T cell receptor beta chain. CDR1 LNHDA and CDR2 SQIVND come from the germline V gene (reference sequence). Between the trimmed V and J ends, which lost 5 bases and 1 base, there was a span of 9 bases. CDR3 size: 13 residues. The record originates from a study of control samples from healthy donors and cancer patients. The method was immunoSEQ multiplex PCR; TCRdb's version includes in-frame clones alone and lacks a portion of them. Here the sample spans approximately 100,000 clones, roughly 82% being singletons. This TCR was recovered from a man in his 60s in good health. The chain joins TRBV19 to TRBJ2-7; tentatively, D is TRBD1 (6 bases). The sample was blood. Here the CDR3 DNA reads TGTGCCAGTAGTCGACAGGAGTCCTACGAGCAGTACTTC. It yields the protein CASSRQESYEQYF.